The 22 T cell receptor beta chains below all came from one sample that was sequenced in a study of T cell changes during pregnancy in multiple sclerosis. Clones were sequenced by immunoSEQ multiplex PCR, and TCRdb holds only the in-frame ones, with some missing. The sample holds about 87,000 clones, roughly 93% seen once. The sample was peripheral blood, taken in the third trimester of pregnancy. The source of these receptors is a female donor in good health, enrolled as a control in a pregnancy study.

V gene TRBV6-4 combines with J gene TRBJ2-4, with a possible D match to TRBD1 (5 bases). The CDR3 covers 17 residues. V lost 0 bases to trimming and J lost 8 bases, with 20 bases between them. Germline CDR1 MRHNA, CDR2 SNTAGT. DNA for the CDR3: TGTGCCAGCAGTGACTCTCCCCCCCAGGCAAGCAGGGACATTCAGTACTTC. This translates into CASSDSPPQASRDIQYF.

The chain carries TRBV6-5 and TRBJ1-2; 10 nucleotides agree with TRBD1. With 6 bases clipped from V and 6 bases from J, the junction kept 10 bases outside the gene matches. The CDR3 covers 15 residues. Germline loops: CDR1 MNHEY, CDR2 SVGAGI. CDR3 residues: CASSKTGGALNGYTF. The CDR3 DNA sequence: TGTGCCAGCAGCAAGACAGGGGGCGCTTTAAATGGCTACACCTTC.

In DNA, the CDR3 is TGCGCCAGCAGCTTGATAGGGACAAACTCTGGAAACACCATATATTTT. Encoded protein: CASSLIGTNSGNTIYF. V is TRBV5-1 and J is TRBJ1-3; possible D gene TRBD1, 6 bases. The CDR3 runs 16 residues. The V end was cut by 1 base, the J end by 0 bases, with 11 bases between. CDR1 and CDR2 (germline): SGHRS, YFSETQ.

The rearrangement joins TRBV9 to TRBJ2-2, with 10 bases matching TRBD2. The CDR3 spans 19 residues. The V segment lost 2 bases and the J segment 4 bases; nucleotides outside the gene matches: 14. CDR1 and CDR2 from the germline V gene are SGDLS and YYNGEE. This CDR3 is CASSVASGRGPGGTGELFF. The CDR3 bases are TGTGCCAGCAGCGTTGCTAGCGGGAGAGGTCCGGGGGGCACCGGGGAGCTGTTTTTT. The whole variable domain, filled in from reference TRBV9 and TRBJ2-2, reads DSGVTQTPKHLITATGQRVTLRCSPRSGDLSVYWYQQSLDQGLQFLIQYYNGEERAKGNILERFSAQQFPDLHSELNLSSLELGDSALYFCASSVASGRGPGGTGELFFGEGSRLTVL.

Only one count was recorded for this clone. This rearrangement joins TRBV13 to TRBJ2-1; 12 bases fit TRBD2. Germline CDR1 is PRHDT and CDR2 is FYEKMQ (reference sequence). V lost 4 bases to trimming and J lost 5 bases; unmatched junction nucleotides: 27. CDR3 size: 23 residues. The CDR3 DNA reads TGTGCCAGCAGCTCTACCGGAATCCTCTGGCTAGCGGGAGGGCCAAGGGGGAACAATGAGCAGTTCTTC. This codes for CASSSTGILWLAGGPRGNNEQFF. The variable domain in full, with the rest retrieved from reference TRBV13 and TRBJ2-1, is AAGVIQSPRHLIKEKRETATLKCYPIPRHDTVYWYQQGPGQDPQFLISFYEKMQSDKGSIPDRFSAQQFSDYHSELNMSSLELGDSALYFCASSSTGILWLAGGPRGNNEQFFGPGTRLTVL.

Only a few counts were recorded for this clone. The chain couples TRBV27 to TRBJ1-1; a weak D match, TRBD1 (5 bases). V lost 0 bases, J lost 1 base, and 6 bases lay in between. The CDR3 sequence is 14 residues long. Germline V gene data show CDR1 as MNHEY and CDR2 as SMNVEV (reference sequence). Here the CDR3 reads CASSLSGENTEAFF. As DNA, the CDR3 is TGTGCCAGCAGTTTATCAGGGGAGAACACTGAAGCTTTCTTT.

This clone was recorded once. The genes are TRBV18 and TRBJ2-1; D is perhaps TRBD1 (5 bases). The CDR3 totals 16 residues. The germline V and J ends were trimmed by 2 bases and 5 bases, with 16 bases remaining between them. In germline, CDR1 is KGHSH, CDR2 LQKENI. For the CDR3, the DNA is TGTGCCAGCTCACCATACCAAGGCGGACACAACAATGAGCAGTTCTTC. This gives the protein CASSPYQGGHNNEQFF. Full variable domain (missing parts from reference TRBV18 and TRBJ2-1): NAGVMQNPRHLVRRRGQEARLRCSPMKGHSHVYWYRQLPEEGLKFMVYLQKENIIDESGMPKERFSAEFPKEGPSILRIQQVVRGDSAAYFCASSPYQGGHNNEQFFGPGTRLTVL.

The V gene is TRBV28, the J gene TRBJ1-4, with 7 nucleotides matching TRBD1. Germline trimming cut 2 bases from V and 8 bases from J; bases unmatched to any gene: 2. This CDR3 region has 13 residues. Germline values: CDR1 MDHEN, CDR2 SYDVKM. The CDR3 nucleotides are TGTGCCAGCAGTTTAACAGGGGAAGAAAAACTGTTTTTT. This sequence encodes CASSLTGEEKLFF. The full variable domain, rest sourced from reference TRBV28 and TRBJ1-4, is DVKVTQSSRYLVKRTGEKVFLECVQDMDHENMFWYRQDPGLGLRLIYFSYDVKMKEKGDIPEGYSVSREKKERFSLILESASTNQTSMYLCASSLTGEEKLFFGSGTQLSVL.

The chain is built from TRBV7-2 and TRBJ2-3; 9 bases line up with TRBD1. The germline V gene encodes CDR1 SGHTA and CDR2 FQGNSA. After removal of 1 base from V and 2 bases from J, the junction contained 7 bases not matched to a gene. The CDR3 is 17 residues long. Here the CDR3 DNA reads TGTGCCAGCAGCTTAGTTCGGGGGACAGGGAACACAGATACGCAGTATTTT. It specifies CASSLVRGTGNTDTQYF. The entire variable domain, with the rest obtained from reference TRBV7-2 and TRBJ2-3, is as follows: GAGVSQSPSNKVTEKGKDVELRCDPISGHTALYWYRQSLGQGLEFLIYFQGNSAPDKSGLPSDRFSAERTGGSVSTLTIQRTQQEDSAVYLCASSLVRGTGNTDTQYFGPGTRLTVL.

This clone was observed a single time. DNA of the CDR3: TGTGCCAGCAGCGACTGGCGCCACAAAAACATTCAGTACTTC. Translating it yields CASSDWRHKNIQYF. V is TRBV7-2 and J is TRBJ2-4, with D unclear. The CDR3 has 14 residues. V was pared by 5 bases and J by 3 bases, with 11 bases between. The germline V gene has CDR1 SGHTA and CDR2 FQGNSA.

This rearrangement joins TRBV7-2 to TRBJ1-2, with 8 positions matching TRBD1. There are 13 residues in the CDR3. The ends lost 5 bases at V and 4 bases at J; junction bases unmatched: 3. CDR1 is SGHTA, CDR2 FQGNSA, per germline. The CDR3 loop is CASSPTGAYGYTF. CDR3 DNA sequence: TGTGCCAGCAGCCCGACAGGGGCCTATGGCTACACCTTC.

V usage is TRBV13 and J usage is TRBJ2-7; TRBD2 agrees at 10 bases. Germline V gene sequence: CDR1 PRHDT, CDR2 FYEKMQ (reference sequence). CDR3 length equals 16 residues. Trimming took 5 bases from V and 1 from J; bases not matched to a gene: 8. DNA of the CDR3: TGTGCCAGCAGCGTTCTAGCGGGAGAGTCTTCCTACGAGCAGTACTTC. Translating it yields CASSVLAGESSYEQYF.

The chain employs TRBV5-6 and TRBJ2-2; 8 bases align to TRBD2. The CDR3 loop spans 17 amino acids. J gave up 1 base and V 2 bases, and 7 bases lay outside the gene matches. Germline-derived CDR1 and CDR2 are SGHDT and YYEEEE. CDR3 region: CASSFYPGLGNTGELFF. The DNA of the CDR3 is TGTGCCAGCAGCTTCTATCCGGGACTAGGGAACACCGGGGAGCTGTTTTTT.

The chain is built from TRBV6-5 and TRBJ1-5, with 8 bases lining up with TRBD1. Germline assignment: CDR1 MNHEY and CDR2 SVGAGI. This CDR3 contains 15 residues. V lost 5 bases to trimming and J lost 4 bases; unmatched junction nucleotides: 7. CDR3 nucleotide sequence: TGTGCCAGCAGTCGTACAGACAGGGGTAATCAGCCCCAGCATTTT. Translation: CASSRTDRGNQPQHF.

The table lists this clone with a count of one. The gene calls are TRBV5-1 and TRBJ2-7, with TRBD2 matching over 8 bases. In germline, CDR1 is SGHRS, CDR2 YFSETQ. This CDR3 spans 15 amino acids. Unmatched junction bases numbered 7, after V lost 4 bases and J lost 1 base. CDR3 bases: TGCGCCAGCAGCCCCGGGACTAGTCCTTCCTACGAGCAGTACTTC. Its translation is CASSPGTSPSYEQYF.

The J gene is TRBJ2-7, the V gene TRBV7-2, with TRBD2 identical over 16 bases. This CDR3 comprises 17 residues. With 4 bases clipped from V and 3 bases from J, the junction kept 6 bases outside the gene matches. Germline CDR1 SGHTA, CDR2 FQGNSA. This CDR3 reads CASSSEGTSGRVYEQYF. CDR3 sequence (DNA): TGTGCCAGCAGCTCGGAAGGGACTAGCGGGAGGGTCTACGAGCAGTACTTC.

The J gene is TRBJ2-7, the V gene TRBV7-8; D not resolved. Per germline, CDR1 SGHVS and CDR2 FQNEAQ. The CDR3 extends over 14 amino acids. V lost 1 base, J lost 3 bases, and 10 bases lay in between. The CDR3 here is CASSLEYGSYEQYF. DNA of the CDR3: TGTGCCAGCAGCTTAGAATACGGTAGCTACGAGCAGTACTTC.

CDR3 residues: CASSPRGDEKLFF. The CDR3 coding sequence is TGTGCCAGCTCACCCAGGGGAGATGAAAAACTGTTTTTT. The chain has TRBV18 and TRBJ1-4; weak D call: TRBD1 (6 bases). Trimming took 3 bases from V and 6 from J, leaving 8 bases between them. CDR3 length: 13 amino acids. Per germline, CDR1 KGHSH and CDR2 LQKENI.

The chain recombines TRBV25-1 with TRBJ2-7, with D possibly matching TRBD2 (5 bases). The V end lost 6 bases, the J end lost 5 bases, and 20 bases lay between the germline ends. The CDR3 length is 15 residues. Germline loops: CDR1 MGHDK, CDR2 SYGVNS. CDR3 nucleotide sequence: TGTGCCAGCAGCCCTAGAGGGCAAGGAGGAGACGAGCAGTACTTC. Translating it yields CASSPRGQGGDEQYF.

The V gene is TRBV15, the J gene TRBJ1-5, with no clear D. Per the germline V gene, CDR1 is LNHNV and CDR2 is YYDKDF (reference sequence). Deletions cut 2 bases from V and 4 bases from J, with 3 bases between. The CDR3 totals 12 residues. CDR3 nucleotide sequence: TGTGCCACCAGCAGAACAAATCAGCCCCAGCATTTT. Its protein is CATSRTNQPQHF.

The CDR3 sequence: CASSGTGGFYNEQFF. The CDR3 region has the DNA TGTGCCAGCAGCGGGACAGGCGGCTTCTACAATGAGCAGTTCTTC. The chain has TRBV25-1 and TRBJ2-1, with 8 bases fitting TRBD1. This CDR3 is 15 amino acids long. V was pared by 6 bases and J by 3 bases, with 7 bases of the junction left unmatched. CDR1 MGHDK and CDR2 SYGVNS come from the germline V gene.

This chain uses TRBV6-5 with TRBJ2-1, with D possibly matching TRBD2 (6 bases). This CDR3 region has 15 residues. Germline loops: CDR1 MNHEY, CDR2 SVGAGI. V was trimmed by 0 bases and J by 5 bases, leaving 11 bases between them. The CDR3 region is CASSYSGGTHNEQFF. CDR3 DNA sequence: TGTGCCAGCAGTTACTCGGGCGGGACCCACAATGAGCAGTTCTTC.